One T cell receptor (beta chain) is described in this entry. The antigen remains unidentified. There are 13 residues in the CDR3. CDR1 MNHEY and CDR2 SVGEGT come from the germline V gene. Trimming took 6 bases from V and 2 from J, leaving 9 bases between them. 5'RACE template switching added a universal primer site and UMIs to TCR cDNA. Each CDR3 protein gets one entry after TCRdb re-called the 5' RACE reads with MiXCR. The sample lists 200,000 to 300,000 distinct CDR3 sequences; roughly 6.3% were seen once. These data come from a study of T cells after yellow fever vaccination. Study-wide context: Low-cell-number fractions underwent preparation using SMART-Seq v4 Ultra Low Input. Study conclusions and caveats: Secondary responses were weaker yet peaked faster, day 5 versus 15.

Sequenced material: CD4+ T cells sorted from PBMCs, taken on the day of the yellow fever booster vaccination. The V gene is TRBV6-2 or TRBV6-3, the J gene TRBJ2-3; D may be TRBD2 (6 bases). This receptor was identified in a man aged 30 to 39 who received the YFV17D yellow fever vaccine. The chain's CDR3 is CASRGTATDTQYF. In DNA form, the CDR3 reads TGTGCCAGCAGGGGGACTGCCACAGATACGCAGTATTTT.